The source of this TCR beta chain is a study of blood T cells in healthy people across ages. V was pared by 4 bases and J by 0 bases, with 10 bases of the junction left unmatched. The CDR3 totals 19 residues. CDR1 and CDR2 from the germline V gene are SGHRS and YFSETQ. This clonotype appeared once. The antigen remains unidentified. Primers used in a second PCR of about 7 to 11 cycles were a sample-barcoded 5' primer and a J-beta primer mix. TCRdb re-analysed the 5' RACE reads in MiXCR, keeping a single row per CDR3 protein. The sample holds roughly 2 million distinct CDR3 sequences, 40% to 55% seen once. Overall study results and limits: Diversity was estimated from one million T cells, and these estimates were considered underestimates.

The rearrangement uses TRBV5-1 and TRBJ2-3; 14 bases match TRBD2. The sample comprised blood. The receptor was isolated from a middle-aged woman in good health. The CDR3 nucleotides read TGCGCCAGCAGCCCATGGACTAGCGGGGGGTCTACTAGCACAGATACGCAGTATTTT. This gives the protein CASSPWTSGGSTSTDTQYF.